This entry describes one TCR beta chain. Other DNA variants within this sample encode the same CDR3. The data were taken from a study of shared clonotypes between healthy human individuals. Germline V CDR1 and CDR2: SGHVS, FQNEAQ. The CDR3 consists of 12 residues. Trimming removed 1 base from V and 9 bases from J; junction bases left unmatched: 0. Here immunoSEQ multiplex PCR was the method, and the copy in TCRdb shows in-frame clones only, minus some. The repertoire has around 2.3 million clones, almost 96% of them found once; the top ten carry roughly 0.13%. The sample was naive CD4+ T cells sorted from blood. Specified subset: CD45RA+ positively selected. V usage is TRBV7-8 and J usage is TRBJ2-1, with 7 bases that match TRBD2. The TCR was taken from a man younger than 35 in good health. The CDR3 spells CASSLVAGEQFF. In nucleotides, the CDR3 is TGTGCCAGCAGCTTAGTAGCGGGTGAGCAGTTCTTC.